This TCR beta chain is from a study of T cell responses to AZD1222 COVID-19 vaccine. Overall study findings and caveats: Donors skewed white British and female; clonal diversity was possibly underestimated. CD4 TCRs linked to vaccination spanned spike, dominating at 160-218 and 743-854.

Germline assignment: CDR1 SGHDT and CDR2 YYEEEE. This CDR3 comprises 16 residues. Between the trimmed V and J ends, which lost 3 bases and 5 bases, there was a span of 17 bases. The repertoire was sequenced with immunoSEQ multiplex PCR; TCRdb's copy has only in-frame clones and lacks some. This table holds 100,000 to 140,000 clones, around 91% found once. A word on this clone: As yet, its antigen is unknown.

The chain has TRBV5-6 and TRBJ2-2, with D possibly matching TRBD2 (5 bases). The sample here was peripheral blood, taken on day 0 of AZD1222 vaccination. This clonotype was sampled from an adult in good health. In DNA form, the CDR3 reads TGTGCCAGCAGCTCGACCTTCCGGGATGCAACCGGGGAGCTGTTTTTT. Translation: CASSSTFRDATGELFF.